What follows are 27 T cell receptor beta chains derived from one specimen sequenced in a study. TCRdb keeps only in-frame clones here, not all; method: immunoSEQ multiplex PCR. The sample has approximately 70,000 clones, roughly 93% seen once. The sequenced sample was PBMCs. These receptors all come from a middle-aged man with rheumatoid arthritis.

The chain carries TRBV27 and TRBJ2-1, with 14 nucleotides matching TRBD2. CDR3 length equals 17 residues. After removal of 5 bases from V and 7 bases from J, the junction contained 10 bases not matched to a gene. Germline V CDR1 and CDR2: MNHEY, SMNVEV (reference sequence). The DNA for the CDR3 is TGTGCCAGCAGTCCCGGGATAGGACTAGCGGGAGGTAATGAGCAGTTCTTC. It codes for CASSPGIGLAGGNEQFF.

The V gene is TRBV5-1, the J gene TRBJ2-2; D possibly matches TRBD1 or TRBD2 (7 bases each). Trimming removed 0 bases at V and 6 bases at J, with 12 bases between. This CDR3 is built from 15 residues. Germline V gives CDR1 SGHRS, CDR2 YFSETQ. The CDR3 DNA sequence: TGCGCCAGCAGCTTGGCGGCAGGGGGGGCCGGGGAGCTGTTTTTT. Protein: CASSLAAGGAGELFF.

The rearrangement uses TRBV19 and TRBJ1-2, with no clear D. Trimming cost V 7 bases and J 4 bases, with 16 bases left between them. The V gene's germline CDR1 is LNHDA and CDR2 SQIVND (reference sequence). This CDR3 comprises 14 residues. The CDR3 nucleotides are TGTGCCAGTACCCGGGAGGCAGGCGGCTATGGCTACACCTTC. The encoded protein is CASTREAGGYGYTF.

CDR3 sequence: CASSPDSKASEQYF. CDR3 in DNA: TGTGCCAGCAGCCCGGACAGTAAGGCTAGCGAGCAGTACTTC. The J gene is TRBJ2-7, the V gene TRBV7-8; tentative D call: TRBD1 (6 bases). The CDR3 consists of 14 residues. CDR1 is SGHVS and CDR2 is FQNEAQ in the germline V gene. V was trimmed by 5 bases and J by 6 bases, leaving 17 bases between them.

CDR3 loop: CATSRESWAGGTYEQYF. As DNA, the CDR3 is TGTGCCACCAGCAGAGAGAGTTGGGCGGGGGGAACCTACGAGCAGTACTTC. This chain joins TRBV15 and TRBJ2-7; 8 bases agree with TRBD2. V gave up 0 bases and J gave up 2 bases; unmatched junction bases: 9. The CDR3 runs to 17 residues. The germline gives CDR1 LNHNV, CDR2 YYDKDF (reference sequence).

The chain joins TRBV15 to TRBJ2-7, with 8 bases matching TRBD1. This CDR3 has 14 residues. J was trimmed by 3 bases and V by 1 base; bases with no gene match: 2. In germline, CDR1 is LNHNV, CDR2 YYDKDF (reference sequence). Written as DNA, the CDR3 is TGTGCCACCAGCAGAGGGGGACAGGACTACGAGCAGTACTTC. Translated: CATSRGGQDYEQYF.

V gene TRBV6-6 combines with J gene TRBJ1-3; D may be TRBD1 (5 bases). The CDR3 consists of 16 residues. Per germline, CDR1 MNHNY and CDR2 SVGAGI (reference sequence). The V and J ends lost 2 bases and 2 bases respectively, with 13 bases between them. The CDR3 DNA reads TGTGCCAGCAGTTACCAGTCCGTGGGGGCTGGAAACACCATATATTTT. This codes for CASSYQSVGAGNTIYF.

The CDR3, as DNA: TGTGCCAGCAGTTCCCGGGACTACCCTGGGGGTGAGCAGTTCTTC. The encoded protein is CASSSRDYPGGEQFF. The rearrangement links TRBV6-5 to TRBJ2-1; 7 nucleotides agree with TRBD2. Germline V gene sequence: CDR1 MNHEY, CDR2 SVGAGI. Trimming at V came to 4 bases and at J to 9 bases, leaving 12 bases not matched to a gene. The CDR3 is 15 residues long.

The chain recombines TRBV18 with TRBJ2-1, with D perhaps matching TRBD1 or TRBD2 (5 bases each). The CDR3 extends over 13 amino acids. Trimming shortened V by 3 bases and J by 7 bases, and 10 bases separated the two germline ends. Germline loops: CDR1 KGHSH, CDR2 LQKENI. CDR3 sequence: CASSPGRENEQFF. CDR3 DNA sequence: TGTGCCAGCTCACCGGGACGGGAAAATGAGCAGTTCTTC. Supplemented by reference TRBV18 and TRBJ2-1, the full variable domain reads NAGVMQNPRHLVRRRGQEARLRCSPMKGHSHVYWYRQLPEEGLKFMVYLQKENIIDESGMPKERFSAEFPKEGPSILRIQQVVRGDSAAYFCASSPGRENEQFFGPGTRLTVL.

J is TRBJ1-1 and V is TRBV19; D not resolved. The CDR3 is made up of 15 amino acids. Looked up from germline, CDR1 is LNHDA and CDR2 is SQIVND (reference sequence). Trimming removed 2 bases from V and 4 bases from J, with 14 bases in between. DNA of the CDR3: TGTGCCAGTAGTATAAATCTTGGCCGGGGCACTGAAGCTTTCTTT. The encoded protein is CASSINLGRGTEAFF.

The gene calls are TRBV29-1 and TRBJ1-3; D uncertain. The CDR3 sequence is 16 residues long. Germline CDR1 is SQVTM and CDR2 is ANQGSEA. V was shortened by 0 bases and J by 0 bases, with 12 bases between the two germline ends. In DNA, the CDR3 is TGCAGCGTTGAAGATTTGGCCACCAACTCTGGAAACACCATATATTTT. This gives the protein CSVEDLATNSGNTIYF. The whole variable domain, remainder taken from reference TRBV29-1 and TRBJ1-3, is SAVISQKPSRDICQRGTSLTIQCQVDSQVTMMFWYRQQPGQSLTLIATANQGSEATYESGFVIDKFPISRPNLTFSTLTVSNMSPEDSSIYLCSVEDLATNSGNTIYFGEGSWLTVV.

This chain links TRBV5-1 with TRBJ1-2; 9 positions agree with TRBD1. The CDR3 covers 15 residues. With 0 bases clipped from V and 6 bases from J, the junction kept 6 bases outside the gene matches. The germline CDR1 and CDR2 sequences are SGHRS and YFSETQ. The DNA of the CDR3 is TGCGCCAGCAGCTTGGAGGACAGGGGACGGGATGGCTACACCTTC. It encodes CASSLEDRGRDGYTF.

Here the CDR3 DNA reads TGTGCCAGCAGAGGAGCCGGGACAATGAACACTGAAGCTTTCTTT. It is translated as CASRGAGTMNTEAFF. This chain links TRBV7-8 with TRBJ1-1; the D gene is possibly TRBD1 (6 bases). This CDR3 has 15 amino acids. The V gene lost 6 bases and the J gene lost 0 bases, with 14 bases spanning the gap. From germline, CDR1 is SGHVS and CDR2 FQNEAQ.

In DNA, the CDR3 is TGTGCCAGCAGTGAAGCGCTTGCGCAGTACTTC. This encodes CASSEALAQYF. This rearrangement joins TRBV2 to TRBJ2-7, with D unclear. There are 11 residues in the CDR3. Trimming cost V 0 bases and J 9 bases, with 6 bases left between them. CDR1 is SNHLY and CDR2 is FYNNEI in the germline V gene. Variable domain in full (rest from reference TRBV2 and TRBJ2-7): EPEVTQTPSHQVTQMGQEVILRCVPISNHLYFYWYRQILGQKVEFLVSFYNNEISEKSEIFDDQFSVERPDGSNFTLKIRSTKLEDSAMYFCASSEALAQYFGPGTRLTVT.

The V gene is TRBV6-2 or TRBV6-3, the J gene TRBJ2-6, with D uncertain. The ends were cut back, 2 bases at V and 3 bases at J, with 8 bases in the middle. Germline values: CDR1 MNHEY, CDR2 SVGEGT. This CDR3 comprises 15 residues. CDR3 nucleotide sequence: TGTGCCAGCAGTTACAGCGCAATTGGGGCCAACGTCCTGACTTTC. Translation gives CASSYSAIGANVLTF.

The chain employs TRBV6-6 and TRBJ1-5; the D gene is possibly TRBD1 (6 bases). Germline V CDR1 and CDR2: MNHNY, SVGAGI (reference sequence). Trimming took 5 bases from V and 4 from J, leaving 12 bases between them. CDR3 length: 14 amino acids. The DNA for the CDR3 is TGTGCCAGCAGTCAAGGGACAACTAATCAGCCCCAGCATTTT. Its translation: CASSQGTTNQPQHF.

The table lists this clone with a few counts. The chain recombines TRBV29-1 with TRBJ2-3; D may be TRBD2 (5 bases). Germline lookup yields CDR1 SQVTM and CDR2 ANQGSEA. With 6 bases removed from V and 1 base from J, the gap between germline ends came to 11 bases. The CDR3 is 13 residues long. CDR3 nucleotide sequence: TGCAGCGTGTCCGGGAAGGGCACAGATACGCAGTATTTT. It encodes CSVSGKGTDTQYF.

This rearrangement joins TRBV28 to TRBJ2-2; TRBD2 matches 7 bases. The germline V gene has CDR1 MDHEN and CDR2 SYDVKM. The CDR3 has 15 residues. The ends lost 1 base at V and 5 bases at J; junction bases unmatched: 4. CDR3 amino acids: CASSLFGGWTGELFF. CDR3 bases: TGTGCCAGCAGTTTATTCGGGGGGTGGACCGGGGAGCTGTTTTTT.

The rearrangement joins TRBV7-2 to TRBJ1-6; D might be TRBD1 (5 bases). The CDR3 covers 15 residues. Germline V CDR1 and CDR2: SGHTA, FQGNSA. V was pared by 6 bases and J by 6 bases, with 15 bases between. The CDR3 nucleotides read TGTGCCAGCAGAGTCGCGCAGGGTTCTAATTCACCCCTCCACTTT. Protein product: CASRVAQGSNSPLHF.

The chain employs TRBV3-1 (or the pseudogene TRBV3-2) and TRBJ2-6, with 7 bases matching TRBD1. This CDR3 has 19 residues. V trimming: 0 bases; J trimming: 0 bases; junction bases outside the gene matches: 8. The germline V gene has CDR1 LGHDT and CDR2 YNNKEL (reference sequence). The DNA of the CDR3 is TGTGCCAGCAGCCAAGATTTTGGACAGGCGAACTCTGGGGCCAACGTCCTGACTTTC. As protein: CASSQDFGQANSGANVLTF.

V is TRBV5-6 and J is TRBJ1-2; D is undetermined. Trimming removed 0 bases at V and 7 bases at J, with 13 bases between. The CDR3 contains 14 residues. CDR1 is SGHDT and CDR2 is YYEEEE in the germline V gene. CDR3 sequence (DNA): TGTGCCAGCAGCTTGGCCGCATTGAACCGTGGCTACACCTTC. Translated, it gives CASSLAALNRGYTF.

The rearrangement joins TRBV15 to TRBJ2-7; D may match TRBD1 or TRBD2 (5 bases each). CDR1 and CDR2 (germline): LNHNV, YYDKDF (reference sequence). V lost 0 bases to trimming and J lost 5 bases, with 11 bases between them. This CDR3 has 14 amino acids. The DNA for the CDR3 is TGTGCCACCAGCAGAGATGGCAGGGACGACGAGCAGTACTTC. As protein: CATSRDGRDDEQYF.

V gene TRBV19 combines with J gene TRBJ2-7, with a tentative D call TRBD1 (6 bases). V dropped 4 bases and J dropped 3 bases, with 10 bases sitting between them. The CDR3 has 13 amino acids. Germline V gene data show CDR1 as LNHDA and CDR2 as SQIVND (reference sequence). The CDR3: CASSRDMSYEQYF. Here the CDR3 DNA reads TGTGCCAGTAGTAGGGACATGAGCTACGAGCAGTACTTC.

The J gene is TRBJ1-3, the V gene TRBV5-1, with D hard to call. With 0 bases removed from V and 0 bases from J, the gap between germline ends came to 10 bases. The germline V gene encodes CDR1 SGHRS and CDR2 YFSETQ. This CDR3 has 16 amino acids. The CDR3 loop is CASSLEGDISGNTIYF. CDR3 nucleotide sequence: TGCGCCAGCAGCTTGGAAGGCGACATCTCTGGAAACACCATATATTTT.

V and J are TRBV5-3 and TRBJ1-5; D possibly corresponds to TRBD1 (6 bases). TRBV5-3 is known as an ORF, though its function is uncertain. V lost 6 bases and J lost 1, with 14 bases in between. This CDR3 spans 15 amino acids. The CDR3: CARTQSGQSNQPQHF. DNA for the CDR3: TGTGCCAGAACCCAATCTGGACAGAGCAATCAGCCCCAGCATTTT.

The gene calls are TRBV19 and TRBJ1-6, with D perhaps matching TRBD1 (5 bases). This CDR3 has 17 residues. From germline, CDR1 is LNHDA and CDR2 SQIVND (reference sequence). With 5 bases removed from V and 6 bases from J, the gap between germline ends came to 20 bases. CDR3 residues: CASSDRGGGVSNSPLHF. Here the CDR3 DNA reads TGTGCCAGTAGTGACCGCGGCGGGGGGGTTTCTAATTCACCCCTCCACTTT.

The chain recombines TRBV2 with TRBJ2-7; the match to TRBD1 covers 7 bases. Unmatched junction bases numbered 8, after V lost 3 bases and J lost 3 bases. Germline lookup yields CDR1 SNHLY and CDR2 FYNNEI. The CDR3 spans 15 residues. CDR3 DNA sequence: TGTGCCAGCAGTGATCCTGTTCCAGGGGGCTACGAGCAGTACTTC. It yields the protein CASSDPVPGGYEQYF.